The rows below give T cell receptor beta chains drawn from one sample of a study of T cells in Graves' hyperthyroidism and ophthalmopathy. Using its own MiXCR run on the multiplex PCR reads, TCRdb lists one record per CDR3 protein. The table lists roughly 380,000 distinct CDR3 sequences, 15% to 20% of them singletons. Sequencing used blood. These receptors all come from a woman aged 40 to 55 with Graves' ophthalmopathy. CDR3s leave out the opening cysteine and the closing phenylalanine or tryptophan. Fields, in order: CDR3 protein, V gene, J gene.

ASSLRATDEQY	TRBV13	TRBJ2-7
ASSSWGSVDGYT	TRBV19	TRBJ1-2
ATSGDSGGNSNQPQH	TRBV24-1	TRBJ1-5
ASTPVFHYEQY	TRBV6-1	TRBJ2-7
ASSYSSGAEAF	TRBV6-5	TRBJ1-1
ASSRPIAGGPRDTGELF	TRBV6-4	TRBJ2-2
SALQGFQETQY	TRBV20-1	TRBJ2-5
ASSLDSSFNQPQH	TRBV5-1	TRBJ1-5
ASRLRQGNTEAF	TRBV6-1	TRBJ1-1
ATSAGGNYGYI	TRBV24-1	TRBJ1-2
ATSDFRTDTQY	TRBV24-1	TRBJ2-3
SAIHKLNTEAF	TRBV20-1	TRBJ1-1
SASRAGRSTEAF	TRBV20-1	TRBJ1-1
ASSLGVGQPNTEAF	TRBV5-1	TRBJ1-1
ASSFLLRPGEGYEQY	TRBV27	TRBJ2-7
ASSLHFRGYEQY	TRBV7-9	TRBJ2-7
ATVGYEQY	TRBV6-1	TRBJ2-7
ASSDRGFFGYT	TRBV7-8	TRBJ1-2
ASSSGTGRRTEAF	TRBV6-5	TRBJ1-1
ASSLFPFFRPDSQTQETQY	TRBV28	TRBJ2-5
ASSPSKLGMGNEQY	TRBV5-1	TRBJ2-7
SARSSSPLH	TRBV20-1	TRBJ1-6
ASSQEEDRVYGYT	TRBV4-1	TRBJ1-2
ASSPDRAEANVLT	TRBV7-3	TRBJ2-6
ASSEAAYFFGDGYT	TRBV2	TRBJ1-2
ASRLGGPTDTQY	TRBV5-1	TRBJ2-3
ASGMGQGNGYT	TRBV6-5	TRBJ1-2
ASSAGTWVSGTTNTGELF	TRBV25-1	TRBJ2-2
ASSFYMQETQY	TRBV11-2	TRBJ2-5
ASRKLWAEAF	TRBV12-3/TRBV12-4	TRBJ1-1
ASRSGVVNTEAF	TRBV27	TRBJ1-1
ASSRAGIQETQY	TRBV12-3/TRBV12-4	TRBJ2-5
SASTSGRAKMAYEQY	TRBV20-1	TRBJ2-7
ASSRGTGVNGELF	TRBV10-1	TRBJ2-2
ATSERDSQY	TRBV24-1	TRBJ2-7
SSRQGARKETQY	TRBV29-1	TRBJ2-5
ASSFPGMEETQY	TRBV28	TRBJ2-5
ASSSRLDAITNTEAF	TRBV27	TRBJ1-1
ASSEGMGRLASWTY	TRBV7-2	TRBJ2-7
ASSPSGSGEAF	TRBV7-9	TRBJ1-1
AWTFRGVNIQY	TRBV30	TRBJ2-4